This T cell receptor beta chain was sequenced during a study of blood T cell repertoires in COVID-19. CDR3 length: 15 amino acids. CDR1 WSHSY and CDR2 SAAADI come from the germline V gene. V was trimmed by 6 bases and J by 0 bases, leaving 12 bases between them. The table came from immunoSEQ multiplex PCR; TCRdb's copy has only in-frame clones and leaves some out. The repertoire holds 350,000 or so clones, with roughly nine tenths as singletons. This TCR derives from a woman in her fifties or sixties with COVID-19, enrolled during active disease. Source material: peripheral blood. The chain uses TRBV10-2 and TRBJ2-1; a weak D match, TRBD2 (6 bases). As DNA, the CDR3 is TGCGCCAGCAGAAACGGGACTGGCTCCTACAATGAGCAGTTCTTC. Protein sequence: CASRNGTGSYNEQFF.